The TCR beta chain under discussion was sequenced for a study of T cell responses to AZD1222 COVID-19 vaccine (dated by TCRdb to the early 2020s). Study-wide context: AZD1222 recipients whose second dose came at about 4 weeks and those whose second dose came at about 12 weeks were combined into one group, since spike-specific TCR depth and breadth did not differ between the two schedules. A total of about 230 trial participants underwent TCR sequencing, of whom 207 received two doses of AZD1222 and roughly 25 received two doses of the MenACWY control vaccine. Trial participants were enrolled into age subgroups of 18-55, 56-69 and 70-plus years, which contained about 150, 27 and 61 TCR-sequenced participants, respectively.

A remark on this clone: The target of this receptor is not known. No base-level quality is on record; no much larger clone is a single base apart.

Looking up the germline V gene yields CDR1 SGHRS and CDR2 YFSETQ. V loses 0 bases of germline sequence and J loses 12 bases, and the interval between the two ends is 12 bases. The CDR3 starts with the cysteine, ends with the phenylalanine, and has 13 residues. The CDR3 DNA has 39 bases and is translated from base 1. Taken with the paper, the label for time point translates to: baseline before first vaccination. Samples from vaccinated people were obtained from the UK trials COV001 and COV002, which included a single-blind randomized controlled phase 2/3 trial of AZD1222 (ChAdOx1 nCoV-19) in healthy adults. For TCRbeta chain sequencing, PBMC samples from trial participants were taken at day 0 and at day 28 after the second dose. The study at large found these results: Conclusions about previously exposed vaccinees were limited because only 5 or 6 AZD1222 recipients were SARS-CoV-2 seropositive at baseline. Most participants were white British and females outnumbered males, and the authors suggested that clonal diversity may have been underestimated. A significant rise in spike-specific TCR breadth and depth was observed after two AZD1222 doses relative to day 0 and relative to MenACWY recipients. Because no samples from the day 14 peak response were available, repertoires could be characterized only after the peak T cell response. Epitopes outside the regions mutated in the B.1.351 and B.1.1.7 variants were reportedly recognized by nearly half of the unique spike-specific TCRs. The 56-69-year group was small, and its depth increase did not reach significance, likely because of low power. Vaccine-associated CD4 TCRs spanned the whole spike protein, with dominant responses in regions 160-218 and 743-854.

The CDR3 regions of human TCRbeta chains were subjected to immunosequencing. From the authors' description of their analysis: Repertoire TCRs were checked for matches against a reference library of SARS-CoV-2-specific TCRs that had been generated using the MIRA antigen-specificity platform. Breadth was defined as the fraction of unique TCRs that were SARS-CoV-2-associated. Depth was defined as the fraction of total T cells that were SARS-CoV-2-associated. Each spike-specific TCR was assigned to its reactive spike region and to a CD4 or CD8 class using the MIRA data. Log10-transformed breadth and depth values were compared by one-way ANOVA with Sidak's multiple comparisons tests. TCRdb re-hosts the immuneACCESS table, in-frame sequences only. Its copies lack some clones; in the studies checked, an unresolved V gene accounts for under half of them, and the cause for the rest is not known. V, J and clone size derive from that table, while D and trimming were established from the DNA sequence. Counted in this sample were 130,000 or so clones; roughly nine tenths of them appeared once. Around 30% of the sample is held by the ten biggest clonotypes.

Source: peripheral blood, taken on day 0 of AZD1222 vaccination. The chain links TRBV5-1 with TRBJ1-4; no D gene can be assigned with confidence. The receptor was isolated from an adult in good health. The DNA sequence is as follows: TGCGCCAGCAGCTTGGTAGGCCCCCGTGAACTGTTTTTT. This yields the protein CASSLVGPRELFF.